This T cell receptor beta chain was profiled in a study of long-term antiretroviral therapy in people with HIV. Findings and caveats of the study: With ART, diversity went up but was still lower than in transplant donor controls.

Germline V gives CDR1 WNHNN, CDR2 SYGVQD (reference sequence). After removal of 3 bases from V and 6 bases from J, the junction contained 1 base not matched to a gene. This CDR3 contains 13 residues. It was version v3.0 of the immunoSEQ assay that was run at survey level. Measured with immunoSEQ multiplex PCR; TCRdb has only the in-frame clones, and not every one. The sample lists approximately 20,000 clones, approximately 76% occurring once. As to this clone: Its antigen is as yet unknown.

This material consisted of unsorted PBMCs, taken less than 1.8 years before starting antiretroviral therapy. V and J are TRBV10-1 and TRBJ2-1, with 8 bases fitting TRBD2. This receptor was identified in a woman between 35 and 50 years old with HIV. Here the CDR3 DNA reads TGCGCCAGCAGTGATCTAGCGGGCAATGAGCAGTTCTTC. Residues: CASSDLAGNEQFF.